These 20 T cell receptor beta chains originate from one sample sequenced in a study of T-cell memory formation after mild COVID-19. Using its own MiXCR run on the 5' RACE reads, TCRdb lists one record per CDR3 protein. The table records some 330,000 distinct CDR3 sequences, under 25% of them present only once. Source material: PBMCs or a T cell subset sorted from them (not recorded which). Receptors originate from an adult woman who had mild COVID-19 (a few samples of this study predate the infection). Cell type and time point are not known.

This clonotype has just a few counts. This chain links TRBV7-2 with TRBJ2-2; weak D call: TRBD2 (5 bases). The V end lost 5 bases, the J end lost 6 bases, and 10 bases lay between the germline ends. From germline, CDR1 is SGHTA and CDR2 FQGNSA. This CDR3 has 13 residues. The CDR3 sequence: CASSQLESGELFF. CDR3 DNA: TGTGCCAGCAGCCAACTAGAATCCGGGGAGCTGTTTTTT.

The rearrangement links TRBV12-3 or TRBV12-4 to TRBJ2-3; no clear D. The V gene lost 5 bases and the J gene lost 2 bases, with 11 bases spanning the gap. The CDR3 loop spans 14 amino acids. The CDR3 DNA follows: TGTGCCAGCAGTGGAGTGGCTTACACAGATACGCAGTATTTT. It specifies CASSGVAYTDTQYF.

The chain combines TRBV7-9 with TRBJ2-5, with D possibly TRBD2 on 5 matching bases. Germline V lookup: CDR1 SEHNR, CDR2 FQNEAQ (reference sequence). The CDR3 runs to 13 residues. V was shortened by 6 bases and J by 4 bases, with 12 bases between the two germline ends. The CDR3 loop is CASRISEGETQYF. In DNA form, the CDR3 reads TGTGCCAGCAGAATTAGCGAAGGAGAGACCCAGTACTTC.

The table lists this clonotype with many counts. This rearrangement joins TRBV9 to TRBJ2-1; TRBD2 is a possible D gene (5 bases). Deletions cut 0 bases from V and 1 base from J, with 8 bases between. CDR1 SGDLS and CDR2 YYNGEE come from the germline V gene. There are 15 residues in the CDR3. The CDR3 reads CASSVGTGSYNEQFF. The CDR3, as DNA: TGTGCCAGCAGCGTAGGAACGGGATCCTACAATGAGCAGTTCTTC.

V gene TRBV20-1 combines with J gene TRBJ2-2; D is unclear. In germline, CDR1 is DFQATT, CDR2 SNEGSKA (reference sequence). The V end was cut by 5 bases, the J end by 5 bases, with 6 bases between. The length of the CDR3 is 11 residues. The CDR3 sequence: CSARKTGELFF. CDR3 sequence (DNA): TGCAGTGCTCGGAAGACCGGGGAGCTGTTTTTT.

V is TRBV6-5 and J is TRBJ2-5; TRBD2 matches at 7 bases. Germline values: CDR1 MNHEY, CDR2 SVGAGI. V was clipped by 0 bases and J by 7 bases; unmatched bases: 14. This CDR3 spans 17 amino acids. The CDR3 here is CASSYSHKPSGQGTQYF. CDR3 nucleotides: TGTGCCAGCAGTTACTCACACAAACCTAGCGGCCAGGGGACCCAGTACTTC.

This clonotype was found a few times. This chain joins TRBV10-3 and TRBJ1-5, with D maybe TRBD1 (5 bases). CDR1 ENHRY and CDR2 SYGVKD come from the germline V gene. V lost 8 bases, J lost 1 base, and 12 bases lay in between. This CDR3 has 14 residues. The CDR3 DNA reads TGTGCCATCGGACCCGGACAAAGCAATCAGCCCCAGCATTTT. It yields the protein CAIGPGQSNQPQHF.

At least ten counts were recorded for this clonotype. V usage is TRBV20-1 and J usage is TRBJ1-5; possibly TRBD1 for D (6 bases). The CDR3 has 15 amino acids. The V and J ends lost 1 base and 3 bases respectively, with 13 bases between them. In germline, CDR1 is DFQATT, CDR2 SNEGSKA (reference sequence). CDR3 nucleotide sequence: TGCAGTGCTAGAGTCCAGGGGCTAAACAATCAGCCCCAGCATTTT. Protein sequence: CSARVQGLNNQPQHF.

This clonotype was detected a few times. Written as DNA, the CDR3 is TGTGCCAGCAGCCAAGCCCCCAGCGGGGGGTCCTACGAGCAGTACTTC. It translates to CASSQAPSGGSYEQYF. The gene calls are TRBV4-2 and TRBJ2-7, with 9 bases aligning to TRBD2. Germline lookup yields CDR1 LGHNA and CDR2 YNFKEQ. There are 16 residues in the CDR3. V lost 1 base, J lost 1 base, and 5 bases stayed unmatched.

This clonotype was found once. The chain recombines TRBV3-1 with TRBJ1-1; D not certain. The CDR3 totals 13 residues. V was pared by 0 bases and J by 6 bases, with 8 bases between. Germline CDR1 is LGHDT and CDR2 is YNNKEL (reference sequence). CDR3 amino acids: CASSQDRQAEAFF. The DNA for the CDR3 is TGTGCCAGCAGCCAAGATCGGCAAGCTGAAGCTTTCTTT.

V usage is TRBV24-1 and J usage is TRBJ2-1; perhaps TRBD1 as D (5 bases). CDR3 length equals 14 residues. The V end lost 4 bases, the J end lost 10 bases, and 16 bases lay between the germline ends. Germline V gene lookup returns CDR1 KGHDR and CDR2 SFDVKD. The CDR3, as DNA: TGTGCCACCAGTGAGGTGGGGCTCCCTGCCGAGCAGTTCTTC. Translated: CATSEVGLPAEQFF.

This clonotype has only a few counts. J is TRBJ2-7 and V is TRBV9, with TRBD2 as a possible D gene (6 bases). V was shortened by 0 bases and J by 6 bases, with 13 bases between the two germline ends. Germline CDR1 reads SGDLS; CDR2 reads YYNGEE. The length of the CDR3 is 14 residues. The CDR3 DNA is TGTGCCAGCAGCGTAGCCGTCGCGGGGCGCGAGCAGTACTTC. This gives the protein CASSVAVAGREQYF.

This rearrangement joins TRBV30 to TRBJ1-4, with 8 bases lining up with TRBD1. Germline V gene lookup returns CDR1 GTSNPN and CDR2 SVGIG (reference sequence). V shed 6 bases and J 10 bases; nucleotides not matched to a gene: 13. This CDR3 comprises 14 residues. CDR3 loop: CACHSQGEKGKLFF. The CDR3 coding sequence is TGTGCCTGCCATTCACAGGGGGAAAAAGGAAAACTGTTTTTT.

The CDR3, as DNA: TGTGCCAGCAGCTTAGCTGTCAGGACTCAGCCCCAGCATTTT. As protein: CASSLAVRTQPQHF. The V call is TRBV7-2, the J call TRBJ1-5, with no clear D. Trimming took off 0 bases at V and 6 bases at J, with 9 bases between the two ends. Germline V gene sequence: CDR1 SGHTA, CDR2 FQGNSA. This CDR3 contains 14 residues.

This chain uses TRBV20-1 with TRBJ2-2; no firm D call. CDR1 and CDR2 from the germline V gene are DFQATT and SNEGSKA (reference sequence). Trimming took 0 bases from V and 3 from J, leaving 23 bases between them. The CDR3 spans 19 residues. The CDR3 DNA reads TGCAGTGCTAGAGATCAGTCTGAGTCCGGGTTGGCCTACACCGGGGAGCTGTTTTTT. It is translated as CSARDQSESGLAYTGELFF.

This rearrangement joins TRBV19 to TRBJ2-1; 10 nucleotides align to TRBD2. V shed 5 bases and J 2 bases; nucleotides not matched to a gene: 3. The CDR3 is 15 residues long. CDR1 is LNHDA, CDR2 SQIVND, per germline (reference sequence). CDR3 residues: CASSSAGGPYNEQFF. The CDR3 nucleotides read TGTGCCAGTAGTTCAGCGGGGGGGCCCTACAATGAGCAGTTCTTC.

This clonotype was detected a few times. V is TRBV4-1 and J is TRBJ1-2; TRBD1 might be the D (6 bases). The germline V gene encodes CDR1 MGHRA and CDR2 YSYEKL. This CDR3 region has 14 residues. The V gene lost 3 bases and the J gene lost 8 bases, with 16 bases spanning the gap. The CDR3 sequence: CASSQVLGGRGYTF. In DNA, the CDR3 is TGCGCCAGCAGCCAGGTACTCGGGGGGCGAGGCTACACCTTC.

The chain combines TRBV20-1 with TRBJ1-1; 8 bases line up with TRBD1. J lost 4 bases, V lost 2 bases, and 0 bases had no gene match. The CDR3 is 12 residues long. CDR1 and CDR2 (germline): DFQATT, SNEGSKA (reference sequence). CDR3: CSARTGGTEAFF. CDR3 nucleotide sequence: TGCAGTGCTAGAACAGGGGGCACTGAAGCTTTCTTT.

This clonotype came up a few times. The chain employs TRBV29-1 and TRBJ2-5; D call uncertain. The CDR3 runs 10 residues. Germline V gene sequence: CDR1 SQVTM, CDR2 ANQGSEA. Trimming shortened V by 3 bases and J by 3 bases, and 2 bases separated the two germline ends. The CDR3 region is CSVDEETQYF. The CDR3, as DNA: TGCAGCGTTGACGAAGAGACCCAGTACTTC.

The CDR3 DNA sequence: TGTGCCAGCAGCGGTAGCGGGGGGCTGGGAGAGACCCAGTACTTC. Encoded protein: CASSGSGGLGETQYF. V is TRBV9 and J is TRBJ2-5; 10 nucleotides align to TRBD2. The CDR3 consists of 15 residues. Germline V gene data show CDR1 as SGDLS and CDR2 as YYNGEE. Trimming at V came to 3 bases and at J to 4 bases, leaving 6 bases not matched to a gene. The full variable domain, in which reference TRBV9 and TRBJ2-5 provide the parts outside the CDR3, is DSGVTQTPKHLITATGQRVTLRCSPRSGDLSVYWYQQSLDQGLQFLIQYYNGEERAKGNILERFSAQQFPDLHSELNLSSLELGDSALYFCASSGSGGLGETQYFGPGTRLLVL.